Listed below are T cell receptor beta chains from one sample, sequenced in a study of chemoradiotherapy in HPV16-positive cancers. Repertoires were generated with immunoSEQ multiplex PCR, while TCRdb's copy carries only in-frame clones and drops some. This sample has around 3,900 clones, with 90% to 95% found just once. Sequences were derived from tumor tissue, sampled from a patient who underwent chemoradiotherapy. The receptors stem from a human donor with HPV-associated anogenital cancer. Both conserved end residues are part of each CDR3. The D gene is left open where the match is weak. The size field is filled for only some rows; it gives once, few, many or a size class.

d_gene: -
abundance: -
j_gene: TRBJ2-1
v_gene: TRBV19
CDR3aa: CASSNEGGSYNEQFF
CDR3nt: TGTGCCAGTTCCAACGAGGGGGGCTCCTACAATGAGCAGTTCTTC

d_gene: -
abundance: -
j_gene: TRBJ1-4
v_gene: TRBV4-3
CDR3aa: CASSHAITGRYDEKLFF
CDR3nt: TGCGCCAGCAGCCACGCAATAACAGGGAGGTACGATGAAAAACTGTTTTTT

d_gene: TRBD1
abundance: -
j_gene: TRBJ1-2
v_gene: TRBV4-1
CDR3aa: CASSQGVRRQGAFYGYTF
CDR3nt: TGCGCCAGCAGCCAAGGAGTCAGGAGACAGGGTGCATTCTATGGCTACACCTTC

d_gene: -
abundance: -
j_gene: TRBJ1-1
v_gene: TRBV11-1
CDR3aa: CASSFRRGEAFF
CDR3nt: TGTGCCAGCAGCTTCCGGAGGGGTGAAGCTTTCTTT

d_gene: -
abundance: -
j_gene: TRBJ1-4
v_gene: TRBV4-1
CDR3aa: CASSDYKGNEKLFF
CDR3nt: TGCGCCAGCAGTGATTATAAAGGGAATGAAAAACTGTTTTTT

d_gene: TRBD1
abundance: -
j_gene: TRBJ1-2
v_gene: TRBV15
CDR3aa: CATRRGSGQGLYGYTF
CDR3nt: TGTGCCACCCGGCGTGGATCCGGACAGGGGCTCTATGGCTACACCTTC

d_gene: TRBD1
abundance: -
j_gene: TRBJ1-1
v_gene: TRBV19
CDR3aa: CASTRDRGLGSTEAFF
CDR3nt: TGTGCCAGTACTAGGGACAGGGGGTTAGGGAGCACTGAAGCTTTCTTT

d_gene: -
abundance: -
j_gene: TRBJ1-1
v_gene: TRBV27
CDR3aa: CASNRRRNTEAFF
CDR3nt: TGTGCCAGCAACAGGCGAAGGAACACTGAAGCTTTCTTT

d_gene: -
abundance: -
j_gene: TRBJ1-2
v_gene: TRBV28
CDR3aa: CASSAPLGGDYGYTF
CDR3nt: TGTGCCAGCAGTGCTCCATTGGGGGGTGACTATGGCTACACCTTC

d_gene: -
abundance: -
j_gene: TRBJ1-3
v_gene: TRBV19
CDR3aa: CASSPGGGGTGNTIYF
CDR3nt: TGTGCCAGTAGCCCGGGTGGGGGGGGCACTGGAAACACCATATATTTT

d_gene: -
abundance: -
j_gene: TRBJ2-7
v_gene: TRBV5-1
CDR3aa: CASTLGPGSSYEQYF
CDR3nt: TGCGCCAGCACTTTGGGACCGGGGAGCTCCTACGAGCAGTACTTC

d_gene: TRBD2
abundance: -
j_gene: TRBJ2-1
v_gene: TRBV7-6
CDR3aa: CASSHGGTSGGYEQFF
CDR3nt: TGTGCCAGCAGCCACGGAGGGACTAGCGGGGGCTATGAGCAGTTCTTC

d_gene: -
abundance: -
j_gene: TRBJ1-2
v_gene: TRBV10-3
CDR3aa: CAISEPSKDGYTF
CDR3nt: TGTGCCATCAGTGAACCATCTAAAGATGGCTACACCTTC

d_gene: -
abundance: -
j_gene: TRBJ1-1
v_gene: TRBV29-1
CDR3aa: CSGTGMNTEAFF
CDR3nt: TGCAGCGGTACAGGTATGAACACTGAAGCTTTCTTT

d_gene: -
abundance: -
j_gene: TRBJ1-1
v_gene: TRBV4-1
CDR3aa: CASSPREGPTTEAFF
CDR3nt: TGCGCCAGCAGCCCACGGGAGGGGCCGACCACTGAAGCTTTCTTT

d_gene: -
abundance: -
j_gene: TRBJ2-7
v_gene: TRBV29-1
CDR3aa: CSAGGGGLSSYEQYF
CDR3nt: TGCAGCGCCGGAGGTGGAGGGCTAAGCTCCTACGAGCAGTACTTC

d_gene: -
abundance: -
j_gene: TRBJ2-3
v_gene: TRBV18
CDR3aa: CASSPQNTQYF
CDR3nt: TGTGCCAGCTCACCACAAAATACGCAGTATTTT

d_gene: -
abundance: -
j_gene: TRBJ2-3
v_gene: TRBV7-6
CDR3aa: CASASQEADTQYF
CDR3nt: TGTGCCAGCGCGTCACAGGAAGCAGATACGCAGTATTTT

d_gene: -
abundance: -
j_gene: TRBJ2-2
v_gene: TRBV18
CDR3aa: CASSPDSLVESGELFF
CDR3nt: TGTGCCAGCTCACCCGACAGCCTCGTCGAGTCCGGGGAGCTGTTTTTT

d_gene: -
abundance: few
j_gene: TRBJ2-2
v_gene: TRBV4-2
CDR3aa: CASSPLDRNLYTGELFF
CDR3nt: TGTGCCAGCAGCCCTTTAGACAGGAACCTATACACCGGGGAGCTGTTTTTT

d_gene: -
abundance: few
j_gene: TRBJ2-5
v_gene: TRBV20-1
CDR3aa: CSARDMQTQYF
CDR3nt: TGCAGTGCTAGGGACATGCAGACCCAGTACTTC

d_gene: TRBD1
abundance: once
j_gene: TRBJ1-6
v_gene: TRBV19
CDR3aa: CASRPPGTGNSPLHF
CDR3nt: TGTGCCAGTAGACCCCCCGGGACAGGGAACTCACCCCTCCACTTT

d_gene: -
abundance: -
j_gene: TRBJ1-3
v_gene: TRBV7-2
CDR3aa: CASSQQGPGNTIYF
CDR3nt: TGTGCCAGCAGTCAACAGGGACCTGGAAACACCATATATTTT

d_gene: -
abundance: -
j_gene: TRBJ1-1
v_gene: TRBV7-2
CDR3aa: CASSLTVNTEAFF
CDR3nt: TGTGCCAGCAGCTTGACGGTGAACACTGAAGCTTTCTTT

d_gene: -
abundance: -
j_gene: TRBJ1-5
v_gene: TRBV4-1
CDR3aa: CASSQGIDSSEAQHF
CDR3nt: TGCGCCAGCAGCCAAGGGATAGACAGCTCTGAAGCCCAGCATTTT

d_gene: -
abundance: few
j_gene: TRBJ2-6
v_gene: TRBV11-2
CDR3aa: CASSLPGGGSSGANVLTF
CDR3nt: TGTGCCAGCAGCTTACCGGGGGGCGGTTCCTCTGGGGCCAACGTCCTGACTTTC

d_gene: -
abundance: -
j_gene: TRBJ1-3
v_gene: TRBV4-1
CDR3aa: CASSQVGLRNTIYF
CDR3nt: TGCGCCAGCAGCCAAGTTGGTTTAAGAAACACCATATATTTT

d_gene: TRBD2
abundance: -
j_gene: TRBJ2-5
v_gene: TRBV7-2
CDR3aa: CASSLARGGGALETQYF
CDR3nt: TGTGCCAGCAGCTTAGCGCGGGGCGGGGGGGCCCTAGAGACCCAGTACTTC

d_gene: -
abundance: -
j_gene: TRBJ2-1
v_gene: TRBV12-2
CDR3aa: CASRPWVPDNEQFF
CDR3nt: TGTGCAAGTCGCCCCTGGGTCCCCGACAATGAGCAGTTCTTC

d_gene: -
abundance: once
j_gene: TRBJ2-7
v_gene: TRBV30
CDR3aa: CAWSRSVGGEQYF
CDR3nt: TGTGCCTGGAGTCGGTCCGTGGGTGGGGAGCAGTACTTC

d_gene: TRBD1
abundance: -
j_gene: TRBJ1-1
v_gene: TRBV6-5
CDR3aa: CASSYAPGQGTEAFF
CDR3nt: TGTGCCAGCAGCTATGCCCCAGGACAGGGCACTGAAGCTTTCTTT

d_gene: -
abundance: -
j_gene: TRBJ2-1
v_gene: TRBV7-6
CDR3aa: CASTSNPLNEQFF
CDR3nt: TGTGCCAGCACCTCCAACCCCCTCAATGAGCAGTTCTTC

d_gene: TRBD2
abundance: -
j_gene: TRBJ2-1
v_gene: TRBV6-1
CDR3aa: CATSGGYNEQFF
CDR3nt: TGTGCCACTAGCGGGGGTTACAATGAGCAGTTCTTC

d_gene: TRBD2
abundance: -
j_gene: TRBJ2-3
v_gene: TRBV27
CDR3aa: CASSLSFKGLAGDTQYF
CDR3nt: TGTGCCAGCAGTTTATCGTTCAAGGGACTAGCCGGGGATACGCAGTATTTT

d_gene: -
abundance: -
j_gene: TRBJ2-6
v_gene: TRBV5-5
CDR3aa: CASSLTLDSTGANVLTF
CDR3nt: TGTGCCAGCAGCTTGACTTTGGACAGCACTGGGGCCAACGTCCTGACTTTC

d_gene: -
abundance: -
j_gene: TRBJ2-3
v_gene: TRBV7-9
CDR3aa: CASSLGRIREYF
CDR3nt: TGTGCCAGCAGCTTAGGCAGGATACGGGAGTATTTT

d_gene: TRBD2
abundance: -
j_gene: TRBJ2-2
v_gene: TRBV5-1
CDR3aa: CASSRGGRVTANTGELFF
CDR3nt: TGCGCCAGCAGCCGGGGGGGTCGGGTCACTGCGAACACCGGGGAGCTGTTTTTT

d_gene: TRBD2
abundance: -
j_gene: TRBJ2-3
v_gene: TRBV5-5
CDR3aa: CASSLAIAGGPDTQYF
CDR3nt: TGTGCCAGCAGCTTGGCTATAGCGGGGGGGCCGGATACGCAGTATTTT

d_gene: TRBD1
abundance: -
j_gene: TRBJ2-3
v_gene: TRBV2
CDR3aa: CASSDNRGLTQYF
CDR3nt: TGTGCCAGCAGTGACAACAGGGGGCTTACGCAGTATTTT

d_gene: -
abundance: -
j_gene: TRBJ1-1
v_gene: TRBV5-4
CDR3aa: CASSLSPSPRDTEAFF
CDR3nt: TGTGCCAGCAGCTTATCTCCGTCCCCTAGGGACACTGAAGCTTTCTTT

d_gene: TRBD1
abundance: -
j_gene: TRBJ1-1
v_gene: TRBV29-1
CDR3aa: CSVDRGGLNTEAFF
CDR3nt: TGCAGCGTGGACCGAGGGGGCCTGAACACTGAAGCTTTCTTT

d_gene: TRBD1
abundance: -
j_gene: TRBJ1-4
v_gene: TRBV2
CDR3aa: CASTQGVRGEKLFF
CDR3nt: TGTGCCAGCACCCAGGGGGTACGGGGTGAAAAACTGTTTTTT

d_gene: TRBD1
abundance: -
j_gene: TRBJ2-3
v_gene: TRBV7-9
CDR3aa: CASSPGQGHVSADTQYF
CDR3nt: TGTGCCAGCAGCCCGGGACAGGGTCATGTTAGTGCAGATACGCAGTATTTT

d_gene: -
abundance: -
j_gene: TRBJ2-3
v_gene: TRBV5-1
CDR3aa: CASSLGQGLDTQYF
CDR3nt: TGCGCCAGCAGCTTGGGGCAGGGTTTGGATACGCAGTATTTT

d_gene: -
abundance: -
j_gene: TRBJ1-2
v_gene: TRBV9
CDR3aa: CASSVGGGAYGYTF
CDR3nt: TGTGCCAGCAGCGTAGGGGGGGGCGCCTATGGCTACACCTTC